A single sample gave rise to the 27 T cell receptor beta chains below, sequenced in a study of blood T cells in healthy people across ages. Together with a sample-barcoded 5' primer, a J-beta primer mix was included in a second PCR lasting 7 to 11 cycles. TCRdb reprocessed the 5' RACE reads with MiXCR, giving one entry per CDR3 protein. The repertoire holds 1.5 million to 2 million distinct CDR3 sequences, roughly two fifths seen once, with about 23% in the top ten. Specimen: blood. All receptors come from a human donor in good health.

The gene calls are TRBV7-3 and TRBJ1-1; TRBD1 matches 10 bases. The germline CDR1 and CDR2 sequences are SGHTA and FQGTGA. This CDR3 comprises 15 residues. J was trimmed by 3 bases and V by 5 bases; bases with no gene match: 6. CDR3 in amino acids: CASSLRDRGYTEAFF. The DNA for the CDR3 is TGTGCCAGCAGCCTCCGGGACAGGGGCTACACTGAAGCTTTCTTT.

The genes are TRBV7-2 and TRBJ2-4; D is undetermined. The CDR3 has 14 residues. The germline V gene has CDR1 SGHTA and CDR2 FQGNSA. The V end lost 3 bases, the J end lost 6 bases, and 12 bases lay between the germline ends. CDR3: CASSFGINSNIQYF. CDR3 sequence (DNA): TGTGCCAGCAGCTTTGGGATTAACTCAAACATTCAGTACTTC.

This chain links TRBV20-1 with TRBJ2-5, with TRBD1 as a possible D gene (6 bases). The J call may be mistaken, given a closer DNA end match to TRBJ2-7. Per the germline V gene, CDR1 is DFQATT and CDR2 is SNEGSKA (reference sequence). This CDR3 is 15 amino acids long. DNA of the CDR3: TGCAGTGCTAGAGATAACAGGGTAGGAATCTACGAGCAGTACTTC. Its protein product is CSARDNRVGIYEQYF.

V gene TRBV5-1 combines with J gene TRBJ2-5; TRBD2 matches 9 bases. This CDR3 contains 16 residues. The V and J ends lost 0 bases and 2 bases, in that order; junction bases with no gene match: 5. Germline V CDR1 and CDR2: SGHRS, YFSETQ. The CDR3 reads CASSLAPTSGQETQYF. The CDR3 coding sequence is TGCGCCAGCAGCTTGGCGCCGACTAGCGGACAAGAGACCCAGTACTTC.

V is TRBV5-1 and J is TRBJ2-3, with 7 bases identical to TRBD2. Germline-derived CDR1 and CDR2 are SGHRS and YFSETQ. V gave up 7 bases and J gave up 2 bases; unmatched junction bases: 7. This CDR3 comprises 14 residues. The CDR3 DNA reads TGCGCCAGCGCCGGGGGGTCACTCACAGATACGCAGTATTTT. It encodes CASAGGSLTDTQYF. The entire variable domain, with the rest obtained from reference TRBV5-1 and TRBJ2-3, is as follows: KAGVTQTPRYLIKTRGQQVTLSCSPISGHRSVSWYQQTPGQGLQFLFEYFSETQRNKGNFPGRFSGRQFSNSRSEMNVSTLELGDSALYLCASAGGSLTDTQYFGPGTRLTVL.

This chain uses TRBV20-1 with TRBJ2-1; possible D gene TRBD2, 6 bases. Trimming removed 1 base from V and 6 bases from J, with 22 bases in between. The CDR3 has 17 amino acids. Germline V gene sequence: CDR1 DFQATT, CDR2 SNEGSKA (reference sequence). In nucleotides, the CDR3 is TGCAGTGCTAGAGGTCTCCATAGCGGAGTAACCTGCAATGAGCAGTTCTTC. Amino acid sequence: CSARGLHSGVTCNEQFF.

On this clonotype itself: A much larger clone lies a single base off, so this may be a read error. The V and J genes are TRBV7-2 and TRBJ2-5; TRBD1 or TRBD2 may be the D gene (6 bases each). The CDR3 length is 15 residues. Germline loops: CDR1 SGHTA, CDR2 FQGNSA. In nucleotides, the CDR3 is TGTGTCAGCAGCTCCCGGACCCAAGGGGGGGAGACCCAGTACTTC. It translates to CVSSSRTQGGETQYF.

About this clonotype: The conserved closing phenylalanine or tryptophan is absent in this CDR3, likely reflecting a read error. The V call is TRBV15, the J call TRBJ2-2, with D perhaps matching TRBD1 (6 bases). Looked up from germline, CDR1 is LNHNV and CDR2 is YYDKDF (reference sequence). The CDR3 runs 18 residues. Trimming removed 3 bases from V and 0 bases from J, with 17 bases in between. CDR3 amino acids: CATSRGSMDSPNTGELFV. As DNA, the CDR3 is TGTGCCACCAGCAGGGGAAGCATGGACAGCCCGAACACCGGGGAGCTGTTTGTT.

The rearrangement joins TRBV4-2 to TRBJ1-2, with D uncertain. CDR1 is LGHNA and CDR2 is YNFKEQ in the germline V gene. The V end was cut by 1 base, the J end by 7 bases, with 13 bases between. CDR3 length: 14 residues. The CDR3 protein is CASSQGGFLIGYTF. CDR3 DNA sequence: TGTGCCAGCAGCCAAGGAGGCTTTTTAATTGGCTACACCTTC.

This chain uses TRBV27 with TRBJ2-7; perhaps TRBD1 as D (5 bases). CDR3 length equals 13 residues. Germline lookup yields CDR1 MNHEY and CDR2 SMNVEV (reference sequence). V lost 3 bases and J lost 5, with 11 bases in between. The CDR3: CASSLSGKNEQYF. CDR3 bases: TGTGCCAGCAGTTTGTCAGGGAAGAACGAGCAGTACTTC.

V is TRBV20-1 and J is TRBJ2-5; D possibly corresponds to TRBD2 (7 bases). CDR3 size: 14 residues. Germline V gene sequence: CDR1 DFQATT, CDR2 SNEGSKA (reference sequence). Between the trimmed V and J ends, which lost 6 bases and 3 bases, there was a span of 17 bases. CDR3 amino acids: CSALRGGAKETQYF. The DNA of the CDR3 is TGCAGTGCATTGAGGGGGGGGGCAAAAGAGACCCAGTACTTC.

This rearrangement joins TRBV9 to TRBJ2-1; 10 positions agree with TRBD2. This CDR3 is built from 17 residues. CDR1 and CDR2 (germline): SGDLS, YYNGEE. Losses at the gene ends were 0 bases for V and 5 bases for J; bases not matched to a gene: 8. The CDR3 coding sequence is TGTGCCAGCAGCGTAGCGGGGCTAGCGGGGGCCCACAATGAGCAGTTCTTC. This codes for CASSVAGLAGAHNEQFF.

This clonotype was detected only a few times. This chain uses TRBV20-1 with TRBJ2-1; TRBD1 matches 7 bases. Germline V lookup: CDR1 DFQATT, CDR2 SNEGSKA (reference sequence). This CDR3 has 14 residues. With 6 bases clipped from V and 5 bases from J, the junction kept 10 bases outside the gene matches. This CDR3 reads CSAGQVSPNNEQFF. The CDR3 nucleotides read TGCAGTGCAGGACAGGTTTCCCCAAACAATGAGCAGTTCTTC.

The rearrangement joins TRBV11-2 to TRBJ2-3, with 7 nucleotides matching TRBD1. V was pared by 3 bases and J by 3 bases, with 9 bases of the junction left unmatched. Germline loops: CDR1 SGHAT, CDR2 FQNNGV. The CDR3 length is 16 residues. CDR3 DNA sequence: TGTGCCAGCAGCTTGATGTTGAAGGGGGCGACAGATACGCAGTATTTT. Translated, it gives CASSLMLKGATDTQYF.

This clonotype was seen just once. The rearrangement uses TRBV29-1 and TRBJ1-1; 7 bases fit TRBD1. V lost 7 bases and J lost 10; bases outside the gene matches: 15. The V gene's germline CDR1 is SQVTM and CDR2 ANQGSEA. CDR3 length: 13 amino acids. As DNA, the CDR3 is TGCAGCGGGACGGGACAGTTATTACCCGGAGCTTTCTTT. This sequence encodes CSGTGQLLPGAFF.

This chain links TRBV6-6 with TRBJ1-2; TRBD1 might be the D (5 bases). The CDR3 spans 15 residues. The germline V gene encodes CDR1 MNHNY and CDR2 SVGAGI (reference sequence). Trimming shortened V by 2 bases and J by 2 bases, and 12 bases separated the two germline ends. CDR3 DNA sequence: TGTGCCAGCAGTTACAGAGGGGTTCTCAACTATGGCTACACCTTC. This translates into CASSYRGVLNYGYTF.

Comments on this clonotype: Sequence at one end of the junction differs from germline and may be a read error. The V gene is TRBV7-6, the J gene TRBJ2-5; D is unresolved. Near its end, the DNA agrees better with TRBJ2-7, so the J call may be wrong. This CDR3 is built from 14 residues. From germline, CDR1 is SGHVS and CDR2 FNYEAQ. CDR3 nucleotide sequence: TGTGCCAGCAGTACAGACGGGTACTCCTGCGAGCAGTACTTC. Amino acids: CASSTDGYSCEQYF.

The rearrangement joins TRBV5-5 to TRBJ2-5; the match to TRBD1 covers 10 bases. The ends lost 7 bases at V and 5 bases at J; junction bases unmatched: 11. The CDR3 contains 15 residues. The germline V gene has CDR1 SGHKS and CDR2 YYEKEE (reference sequence). Written as DNA, the CDR3 is TGTGCCAGCGGTCTTTTGGGACAGGGGATGGAGACCCAGTACTTC. It codes for CASGLLGQGMETQYF.

The chain joins TRBV21-1 to TRBJ1-6. TRBV21-1 is an annotated pseudogene. This CDR3 has 14 residues. Written as DNA, the CDR3 is TGTGCCAGCATCCAGGGAGGGGTTGATTCACCCCTCCACTTT. It translates to CASIQGGVDSPLHF.

This clonotype was seen a handful of times. V gene TRBV7-9 combines with J gene TRBJ1-1; D possibly corresponds to TRBD1 (5 bases). Germline V gives CDR1 SEHNR, CDR2 FQNEAQ (reference sequence). The CDR3 length is 13 residues. Trimming left V 6 bases short and J 3 bases short, with 11 bases between. The CDR3 is CASSEGLHTEAFF. CDR3 nucleotide sequence: TGTGCCAGCAGTGAGGGGCTCCACACTGAAGCTTTCTTT.

V usage is TRBV15 and J usage is TRBJ2-7, with D tentatively TRBD2 (6 bases). The CDR3 has 17 amino acids. V lost 5 bases and J lost 4, with 24 bases in between. Germline values: CDR1 LNHNV, CDR2 YYDKDF (reference sequence). CDR3 region: CATSPIRGTAPLYEQYF. Written as DNA, the CDR3 is TGTGCCACCAGCCCGATCCGGGGGACCGCCCCCCTATACGAGCAGTACTTC.

This chain connects TRBV2 to TRBJ2-7, with 9 bases aligning to TRBD1. This CDR3 has 13 residues. V trimming: 9 bases; J trimming: 6 bases; junction bases outside the gene matches: 9. Germline lookup yields CDR1 SNHLY and CDR2 FYNNEI. The CDR3 protein is CASLDRGSSEQYF. The CDR3 DNA sequence: TGTGCCAGTCTGGACAGGGGATCATCCGAGCAGTACTTC.

With regard to this clonotype: One junction end disagrees with the germline gene, perhaps due to a read error. The chain links TRBV6-6 to TRBJ1-2, with D possibly being TRBD1 (6 bases). The CDR3 covers 12 residues. The germline V gene has CDR1 MNHNY and CDR2 SVGAGI (reference sequence). CDR3 nucleotide sequence: TGTGCCAGCAGCCCGACAGGTGATGGCTGCACCTTC. Amino acid sequence: CASSPTGDGCTF.

This clonotype has a handful of counts. The J gene is TRBJ2-1, the V gene TRBV5-4, with 8 bases fitting TRBD2. After removal of 4 bases from V and 9 bases from J, the junction contained 15 bases not matched to a gene. The germline CDR1 and CDR2 sequences are SGHNT and YYREEE (reference sequence). The length of the CDR3 is 16 residues. CDR3 sequence: CASSVQGLGAPSEQFF. The CDR3 nucleotides read TGTGCCAGCAGCGTGCAGGGACTAGGAGCGCCCAGTGAGCAGTTCTTC.

Comment on this clonotype: The junction and the germline gene differ at one end; a read error may be behind it. V usage is TRBV19 and J usage is TRBJ2-5, with TRBD2 identical over 8 bases. The better agreement between TRBJ2-7 and the DNA end casts doubt on the J call. This CDR3 has 15 amino acids. CDR1 is LNHDA, CDR2 SQIVND, per germline (reference sequence). CDR3 in amino acids: CASSNTGGGIYEQYF. CDR3 nucleotide sequence: TGTGCCAGCAGTAATACTGGCGGGGGGATCTACGAGCAGTACTTC.

The sample holds one count of this clonotype. V and J are TRBV20-1 and TRBJ1-5, with D maybe TRBD1 (6 bases). The CDR3 extends over 15 amino acids. Germline CDR1 and CDR2: DFQATT and SNEGSKA (reference sequence). The V end lost 2 bases, the J end lost 2 bases, and 13 bases lay between the germline ends. The CDR3 DNA reads as TGCAGTGCTAGAAAGACAGGTGAGGGCAATCAGCCCCAGCATTTT. It is translated as CSARKTGEGNQPQHF.

The chain couples TRBV20-1 to TRBJ1-6; perhaps TRBD1 as D (6 bases). The CDR3 consists of 18 residues. Trimming stripped 0 bases from V and 7 bases from J, with 22 bases between. Germline CDR1 DFQATT, CDR2 SNEGSKA (reference sequence). The CDR3 loop is CSARDSSWGAFKNSPLHF. The CDR3 DNA follows: TGCAGTGCTAGAGATTCAAGTTGGGGGGCGTTTAAAAATTCACCCCTCCACTTT.